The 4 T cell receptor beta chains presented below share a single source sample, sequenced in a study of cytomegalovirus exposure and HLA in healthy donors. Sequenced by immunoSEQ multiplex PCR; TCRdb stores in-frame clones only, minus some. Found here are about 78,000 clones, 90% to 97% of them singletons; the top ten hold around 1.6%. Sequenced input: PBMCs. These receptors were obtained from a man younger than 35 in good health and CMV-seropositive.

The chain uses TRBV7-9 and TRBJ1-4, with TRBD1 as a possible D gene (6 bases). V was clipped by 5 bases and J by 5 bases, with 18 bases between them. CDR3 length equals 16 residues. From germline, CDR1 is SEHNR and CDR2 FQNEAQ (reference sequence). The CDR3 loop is CASSPLGTGSNEKLFF. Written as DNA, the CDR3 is TGTGCCAGCAGCCCGTTGGGTACAGGGTCAAATGAAAAACTGTTTTTT.

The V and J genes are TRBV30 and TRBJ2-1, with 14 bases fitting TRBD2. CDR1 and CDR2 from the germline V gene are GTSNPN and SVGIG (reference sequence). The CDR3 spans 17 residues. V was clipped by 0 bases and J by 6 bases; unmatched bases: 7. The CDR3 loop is CAWSVPGLAGGSNEQFF. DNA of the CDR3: TGTGCCTGGAGTGTACCCGGACTAGCGGGAGGAAGCAATGAGCAGTTCTTC.

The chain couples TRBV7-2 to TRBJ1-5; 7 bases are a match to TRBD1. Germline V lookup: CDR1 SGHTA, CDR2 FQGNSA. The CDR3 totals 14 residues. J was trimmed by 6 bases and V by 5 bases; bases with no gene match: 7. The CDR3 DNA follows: TGTGCCAGCAGCAAAGTGACAGGGTCTCAGCCCCAGCATTTT. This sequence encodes CASSKVTGSQPQHF.

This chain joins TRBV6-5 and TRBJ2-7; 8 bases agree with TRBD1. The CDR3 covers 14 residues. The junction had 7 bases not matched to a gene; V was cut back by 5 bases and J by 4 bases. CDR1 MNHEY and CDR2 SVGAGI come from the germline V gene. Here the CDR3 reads CASSAGTGAYEQYF. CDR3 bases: TGTGCCAGCAGTGCCGGGACAGGAGCTTACGAGCAGTACTTC.